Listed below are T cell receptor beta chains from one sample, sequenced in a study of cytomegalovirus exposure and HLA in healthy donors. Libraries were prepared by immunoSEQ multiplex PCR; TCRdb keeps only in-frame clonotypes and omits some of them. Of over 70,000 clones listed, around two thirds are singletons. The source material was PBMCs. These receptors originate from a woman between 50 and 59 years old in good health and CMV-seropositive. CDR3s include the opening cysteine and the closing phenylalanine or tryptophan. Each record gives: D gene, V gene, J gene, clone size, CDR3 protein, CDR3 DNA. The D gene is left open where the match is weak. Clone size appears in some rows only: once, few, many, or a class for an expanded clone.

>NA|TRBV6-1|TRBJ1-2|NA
CASSERGLYGYTF
TGTGCCAGCAGTGAACGCGGGCTCTATGGCTACACCTTC
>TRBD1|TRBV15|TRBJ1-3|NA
CATSSYPGQGEFTIYF
TGTGCCACCAGCAGCTATCCGGGACAGGGTGAATTTACCATATATTTT
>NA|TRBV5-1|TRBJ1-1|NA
CATSRDTGQINTEAFF
TGCGCCACTTCCCGGGACACAGGACAGATCAACACTGAAGCTTTCTTT
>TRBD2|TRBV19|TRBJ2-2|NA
CASRREGGTGELFF
TGTGCCAGTAGGCGGGAGGGCGGCACCGGGGAGCTGTTTTTT
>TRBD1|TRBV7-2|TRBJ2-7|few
CASSPTGGPYEQYF
TGTGCCAGCAGCCCGACAGGGGGCCCCTACGAGCAGTACTTC
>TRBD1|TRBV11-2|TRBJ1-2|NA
CASSLGQGAGGYTF
TGTGCCAGCAGCCTGGGACAGGGGGCCGGTGGCTACACCTTC
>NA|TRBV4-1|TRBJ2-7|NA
CASSPRNSGHYEQYF
TGCGCCAGCAGCCCAAGAAATTCAGGTCACTACGAGCAGTACTTC
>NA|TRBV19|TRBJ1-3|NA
CASSSWEAPGNTIYF
TGTGCCAGTAGTTCATGGGAGGCACCCGGAAACACCATATATTTT
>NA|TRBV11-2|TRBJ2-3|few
CASSLVHRRVSTDTQYF
TGTGCCAGCAGCTTAGTACATCGGCGGGTCAGCACAGATACGCAGTATTTT
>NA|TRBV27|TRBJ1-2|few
CASSPLVGGGYTF
TGTGCCAGCAGCCCCCTCGTTGGGGGGGGCTACACCTTC
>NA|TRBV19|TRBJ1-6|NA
CASSTGSSYNSPLHF
TGTGCCAGTAGTACGGGGAGCTCCTATAATTCACCCCTCCACTTT
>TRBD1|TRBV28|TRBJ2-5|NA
CASSTNRGQETQYF
TGTGCCAGCAGTACAAACAGGGGACAAGAGACCCAGTACTTC
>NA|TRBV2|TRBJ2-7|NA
CASRAGTSSYEQYF
TGTGCCAGCAGAGCCGGGACAAGCTCCTACGAGCAGTACTTC
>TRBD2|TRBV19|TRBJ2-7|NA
CASSISSGAAYEQYF
TGTGCCAGTAGTATCTCTAGCGGGGCCGCCTACGAGCAGTACTTC
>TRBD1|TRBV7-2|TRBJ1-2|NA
CASSFLQGVSGYTF
TGTGCCAGCAGCTTCCTACAGGGGGTCTCTGGCTACACCTTC
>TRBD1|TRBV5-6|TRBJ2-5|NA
CASSSTSGGETQYF
TGTGCCAGCAGCTCGACGTCAGGGGGCGAGACCCAGTACTTC
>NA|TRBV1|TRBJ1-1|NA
CTSSQEYGLLMNTEAFF
TGCACCAGCAGCCAAGAATACGGACTTCTGATGAACACTGAAGCTTTCTTT
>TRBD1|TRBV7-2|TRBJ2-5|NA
CASSWGGTGAETQYF
TGTGCCAGCAGCTGGGGGGGGACAGGGGCAGAGACCCAGTACTTC
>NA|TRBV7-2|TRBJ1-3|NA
CASSLDVSINTIYF
TGTGCCAGCAGCTTAGACGTCTCTATAAACACCATATATTTT
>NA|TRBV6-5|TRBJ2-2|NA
CASSYLLRRRAGELFF
TGTGCCAGCAGTTACCTCCTGCGGAGGCGGGCCGGGGAGCTGTTTTTT
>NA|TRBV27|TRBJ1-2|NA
CASSASEGVGHTF
TGTGCCAGCAGTGCTTCTGAGGGGGTGGGACACACCTTC
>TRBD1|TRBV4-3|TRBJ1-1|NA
CASSQEDRAITEAFF
TGCGCCAGCAGCCAAGAAGACAGGGCGATCACTGAAGCTTTCTTT